This T cell receptor (beta chain) derives from a study of T cells in Graves' hyperthyroidism and ophthalmopathy. Across the whole study: Any treatment followed the collection of peripheral blood at initial diagnosis.

This clonotype was counted many times. Amplification targeted TCR beta CDR3 regions from RNA transcripts. HTBI primers were the set used in a first-round RT-PCR of the TCR CDR3. TCRdb re-analysed the multiplex PCR reads in MiXCR, keeping a single row per CDR3 protein. The sample yields 350,000 or so distinct CDR3 sequences, approximately 18% seen once. Diagnoses were established using clinical symptoms, serum thyroxine and TRAb, thyroid ultrasound and orbital computed tomography. Around 9.8 ml fresh peripheral blood yielded the PBMCs. Sequenced input: blood. The receptor was isolated from a woman in her twenties or thirties with Graves' hyperthyroidism that later progressed to Graves' ophthalmopathy.

The CDR3 DNA sequence: TGTGCCAGCAGCTTAGCAGGGGGCTTTGGCTACACCTTC. Protein product: CASSLAGGFGYTF. The chain joins TRBV11-1 to TRBJ1-2, with 7 bases matching TRBD1. CDR3 length: 13 residues. Germline CDR1 reads SGHAT; CDR2 reads FQDESV (reference sequence). The junction had 2 bases not matched to a gene; V was cut back by 0 bases and J by 7 bases.